Sequencing of this T cell receptor (beta chain) was carried out in a study of cytomegalovirus exposure and HLA in healthy donors. About the research overall: Of some 400 genotyped donors, 81% grouped in the Caucasian-associated ancestry cluster. Study-level results: In an earlier analysis, in 540 or so donors, most V segments appeared productive either ~87% or ~30% of the time.

Trimming stripped 2 bases from V and 11 bases from J, with 7 bases between. Germline V lookup: CDR1 ENHRY, CDR2 SYGVKD. CDR3 size: 11 residues. The PCR used 60 Vbeta and 13 Jbeta primers. Assay: immunoSEQ multiplex PCR; the TCRdb copy retains only in-frame clones and omits some. The sample lists roughly 150,000 clones; around 78% were seen once. Comments on this clone: Its antigen is not identified.

This TCR came from a woman aged 40 to 50 in good health and CMV-seronegative. Sequencing was done on a sample of PBMCs. The chain couples TRBV10-3 to TRBJ2-1; possibly TRBD1 for D (5 bases). The DNA of the CDR3 is TGTGCCATCAGTGAGGACAGAAAGCAGTTCTTC. This encodes CAISEDRKQFF.